This T cell receptor beta chain was identified during a study of blood T cells in healthy people across ages. Whole-study results and caveats: There were more naive CD4+ cells and higher diversity in long-lived donors than in aged donors.

Healthy individuals of Caucasian origin from Russia, aged about 6 to 100, served as donors. A sample-barcoded 5' primer and a J-beta primer mix were used in a second PCR of about 7 to 12 cycles. Every single cDNA molecule received a tag from a template-switch adaptor with 12 random nucleotides. CDR3-containing paired-end reads numbered at least 3 million in each sample. TCRdb reprocessed the 5' RACE reads with MiXCR, giving one entry per CDR3 protein. The sample carries about 830,000 distinct CDR3 sequences, approximately 65% recorded once. With respect to this clonotype: The antigen remains unidentified.

The ends were cut back, 4 bases at V and 2 bases at J, with 8 bases in the middle. The length of the CDR3 is 13 residues. Per the germline V gene, CDR1 is SGHRS and CDR2 is YFSETQ. The sample taken for sequencing was blood. This clonotype was sampled from a man aged 25-40 years in good health. The rearrangement links TRBV5-1 to TRBJ2-3; D is ambiguous. This CDR3 is CASSNEPTDTQYF. Written as DNA, the CDR3 is TGCGCCAGCAGCAACGAACCCACAGATACGCAGTATTTT.